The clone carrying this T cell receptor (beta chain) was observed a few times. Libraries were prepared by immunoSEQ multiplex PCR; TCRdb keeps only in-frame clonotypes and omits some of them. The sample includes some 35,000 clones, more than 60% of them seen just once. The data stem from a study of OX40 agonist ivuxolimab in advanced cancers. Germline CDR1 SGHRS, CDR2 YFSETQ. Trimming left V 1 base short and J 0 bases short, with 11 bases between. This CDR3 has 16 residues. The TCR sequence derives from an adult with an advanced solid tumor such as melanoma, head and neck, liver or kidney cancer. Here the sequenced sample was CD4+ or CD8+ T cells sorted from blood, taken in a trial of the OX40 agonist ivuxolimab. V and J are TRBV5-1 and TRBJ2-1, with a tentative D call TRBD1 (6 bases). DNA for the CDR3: TGCGCCAGCAGCTTGCGAGGGGGATTCTCCTACAATGAGCAGTTCTTC. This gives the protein CASSLRGGFSYNEQFF.